Each of the 15 T cell receptor beta chains below was sequenced from the same sample in a study of CD4 T cells in relation to SARS-CoV-2 and coronaviruses. CD4+ T cells from unexposed donors were obtained before the COVID-19 pandemic (2011-2018). After approximately ten days of culture, CD4+ T cells were isolated. TCRdb's copy holds only in-frame clones and misses some; the assay was immunoSEQ multiplex PCR. Of about 21,000 clones in the sample, 78% were seen once. Their specific antigens are unknown. Sequencing was carried out using CD4+ T cells from PBMCs, cultured in vitro. The receptors derive from a human donor in good health.

This chain connects TRBV28 to TRBJ1-3, with 10 bases matching TRBD1. V lost 2 bases, J lost 0 bases, and 7 bases stayed unmatched. Germline V gene data show CDR1 as MDHEN and CDR2 as SYDVKM. The CDR3 length is 18 residues. In DNA, the CDR3 is TGTGCCAGCAGTTTAACCTTCGGGACAGGGGCCTCTGGAAACACCATATATTTT. Protein: CASSLTFGTGASGNTIYF.

The rearrangement joins TRBV7-2 to TRBJ2-1; D unclear. CDR1 is SGHTA, CDR2 FQGNSA, per germline. Trimming shortened V by 3 bases and J by 2 bases, and 11 bases separated the two germline ends. This CDR3 contains 15 residues. The CDR3 sequence is CASSLGSDTYNEQFF. The CDR3 DNA reads TGTGCCAGCAGCTTGGGATCTGACACCTACAATGAGCAGTTCTTC.

CDR3 DNA: TGTGCCTGGAGGCCAGGGGGCGGGAGCAAGGACGGGGAGCTGTTTTTT. This encodes CAWRPGGGSKDGELFF. V usage is TRBV30 and J usage is TRBJ2-2, with a tentative D call TRBD1 (8 bases). This CDR3 spans 16 amino acids. The germline V gene encodes CDR1 GTSNPN and CDR2 SVGIG (reference sequence). V lost 3 bases and J 7 bases, leaving 21 bases between the germline ends.

The chain recombines TRBV28 with TRBJ1-2, with D possibly being TRBD1 (5 bases). This CDR3 spans 15 amino acids. Germline V gene sequence: CDR1 MDHEN, CDR2 SYDVKM. The germline V and J ends were trimmed by 5 bases and 0 bases, with 13 bases remaining between them. CDR3 nucleotide sequence: TGTGCCAGCAGTCCAATCGGGGGAGCTAACTATGGCTACACCTTC. Its protein is CASSPIGGANYGYTF.

The chain has TRBV30 and TRBJ2-1; TRBD2 matches at 7 bases. CDR3 length: 16 amino acids. In germline, CDR1 is GTSNPN, CDR2 SVGIG (reference sequence). The trim removed 5 bases at V and 2 bases at J, leaving 12 bases unmatched. The CDR3 here is CAWGPSQAGPYNEQFF. CDR3 DNA: TGTGCCTGGGGCCCCTCTCAAGCGGGGCCCTACAATGAGCAGTTCTTC.

The V and J genes are TRBV19 and TRBJ2-3; 11 bases are a match to TRBD2. Germline CDR1 is LNHDA and CDR2 is SQIVND (reference sequence). This CDR3 spans 14 amino acids. The ends lost 10 bases at V and 4 bases at J; junction bases unmatched: 7. CDR3 loop: CATQLAGVSDTQYF. The CDR3 nucleotides are TGTGCCACGCAACTAGCGGGAGTGTCAGATACGCAGTATTTT. Variable domain in full (rest from reference TRBV19 and TRBJ2-3): DGGITQSPKYLFRKEGQNVTLSCEQNLNHDAMYWYRQDPGQGLRLIYYSQIVNDFQKGDIAEGYSVSREKKESFPLTVTSAQKNPTAFYLCATQLAGVSDTQYFGPGTRLTVL.

The V call is TRBV7-3, the J call TRBJ1-2; D unclear. Germline lookup yields CDR1 SGHTA and CDR2 FQGTGA. V lost 2 bases, J lost 8 bases, and 18 bases lay in between. This CDR3 has 15 residues. The CDR3 DNA follows: TGTGCCAGCAGCTTAGGTTTCGGGTTGGGAGGCGGCTACACCTTC. It translates to CASSLGFGLGGGYTF.

Written as DNA, the CDR3 is TGTGCCAGTAGTATGGTCAGAAGCTCTGGGGCCAACGTCCTGACTTTC. The encoded protein is CASSMVRSSGANVLTF. The gene calls are TRBV19 and TRBJ2-6; D call uncertain. The CDR3 sequence is 16 residues long. Per germline, CDR1 LNHDA and CDR2 SQIVND (reference sequence). Deletions cut 3 bases from V and 0 bases from J, with 9 bases between.

The chain recombines TRBV2 with TRBJ1-1; 10 nucleotides align to TRBD1. Germline CDR1 is SNHLY and CDR2 is FYNNEI. Trimming took 4 bases from V and 5 from J; bases not matched to a gene: 4. CDR3 length: 14 residues. The CDR3 nucleotides read TGTGCCAGCAGTGGGAGACAGGGGGCTACTGAAGCTTTCTTT. This encodes CASSGRQGATEAFF.

CDR3 in DNA: TGTGCCAGTAGTATAACGGGACCGGGGAACACTGAAGCTTTCTTT. It specifies CASSITGPGNTEAFF. The chain joins TRBV19 to TRBJ1-1; weak D call: TRBD1 (5 bases). V was cut by 2 bases and J by 1 base, with 11 bases left in between. This CDR3 contains 15 residues. The germline CDR1 and CDR2 sequences are LNHDA and SQIVND (reference sequence).

CDR3 amino acids: CASSQAGTGGNEQFF. The CDR3 nucleotides read TGTGCCAGCAGCCAGGCCGGGACAGGGGGAAATGAGCAGTTCTTC. V and J are TRBV4-2 and TRBJ2-1; 11 nucleotides agree with TRBD1. Germline loops: CDR1 LGHNA, CDR2 YNFKEQ. The V gene end was trimmed by 3 bases and the J gene end by 7 bases; junction bases not matched to a gene: 5. The CDR3 has 15 residues.

The CDR3 spells CASSWFPAVATDTQYF. CDR3 nucleotide sequence: TGTGCCAGCAGTTGGTTCCCCGCCGTGGCGACAGATACGCAGTATTTT. The rearrangement uses TRBV27 and TRBJ2-3; the D is unclear. The V end was cut by 4 bases, the J end by 3 bases, with 17 bases between. Germline CDR1 is MNHEY and CDR2 is SMNVEV (reference sequence). This CDR3 comprises 16 residues.

The chain combines TRBV27 with TRBJ1-6; tentative D call: TRBD1 (5 bases). Germline V CDR1 and CDR2: MNHEY, SMNVEV (reference sequence). Trimming pared 2 bases from V and 5 bases from J, leaving 28 bases between. This CDR3 is 21 amino acids long. The CDR3 here is CASSLGAFSGLARPNNSPLHF. CDR3 nucleotide sequence: TGTGCCAGCAGTTTAGGGGCCTTTTCAGGGTTGGCAAGGCCAAATAATTCACCCCTCCACTTT.

The chain uses TRBV10-3 and TRBJ1-4; no clear D gene. This CDR3 has 15 amino acids. CDR1 is ENHRY, CDR2 SYGVKD, per germline. V lost 4 bases and J 4 bases, leaving 13 bases between the germline ends. The CDR3 sequence is CAISASSGVNEKLFF. The DNA for the CDR3 is TGTGCCATCAGTGCATCCTCAGGTGTTAATGAAAAACTGTTTTTT.

This chain links TRBV6-1 with TRBJ2-5; the D is unclear. The germline gives CDR1 MNHNS, CDR2 SASEGT. V was trimmed by 3 bases and J by 5 bases, leaving 13 bases between them. CDR3 length equals 14 residues. CDR3 sequence: CASSDGGDGETQYF. In DNA form, the CDR3 reads TGTGCCAGCAGTGATGGCGGCGACGGCGAGACCCAGTACTTC.